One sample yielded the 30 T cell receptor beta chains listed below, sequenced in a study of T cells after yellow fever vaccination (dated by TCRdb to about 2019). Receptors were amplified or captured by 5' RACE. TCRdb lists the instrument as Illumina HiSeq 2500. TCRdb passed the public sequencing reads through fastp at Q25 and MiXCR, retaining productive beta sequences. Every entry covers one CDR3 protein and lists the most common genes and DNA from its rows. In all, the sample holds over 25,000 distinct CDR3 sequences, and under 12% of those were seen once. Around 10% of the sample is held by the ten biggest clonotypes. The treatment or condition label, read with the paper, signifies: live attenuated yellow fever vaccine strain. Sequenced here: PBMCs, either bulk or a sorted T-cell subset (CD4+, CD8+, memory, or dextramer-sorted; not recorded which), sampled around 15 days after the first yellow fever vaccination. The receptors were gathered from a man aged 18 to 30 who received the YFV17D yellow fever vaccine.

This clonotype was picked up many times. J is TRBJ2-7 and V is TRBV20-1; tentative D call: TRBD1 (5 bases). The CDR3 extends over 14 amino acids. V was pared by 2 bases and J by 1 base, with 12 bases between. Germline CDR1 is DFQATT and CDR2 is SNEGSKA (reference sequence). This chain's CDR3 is CSARPNGHSYEQYF. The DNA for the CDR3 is TGCAGTGCTAGACCCAACGGACATTCCTACGAGCAGTACTTC.

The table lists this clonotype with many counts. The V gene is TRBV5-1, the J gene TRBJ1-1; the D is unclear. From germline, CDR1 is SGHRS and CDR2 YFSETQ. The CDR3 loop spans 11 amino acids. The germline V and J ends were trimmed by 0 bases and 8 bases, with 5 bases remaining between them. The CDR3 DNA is TGCGCCAGCAGCTTGGGAGGCGAAGCTTTCTTT. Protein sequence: CASSLGGEAFF.

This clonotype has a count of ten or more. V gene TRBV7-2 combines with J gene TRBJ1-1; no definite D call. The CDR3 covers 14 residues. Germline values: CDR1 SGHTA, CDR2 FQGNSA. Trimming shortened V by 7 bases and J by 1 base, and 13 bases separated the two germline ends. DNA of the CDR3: TGTGCCAGCACCCCGTCCCGGGGGAACACTGAAGCTTTCTTT. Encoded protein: CASTPSRGNTEAFF.

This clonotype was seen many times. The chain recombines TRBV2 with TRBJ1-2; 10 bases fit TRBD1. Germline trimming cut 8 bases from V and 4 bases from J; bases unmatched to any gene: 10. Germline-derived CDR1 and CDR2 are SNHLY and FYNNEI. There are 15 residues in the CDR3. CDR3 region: CASPSTGTGAYGYTF. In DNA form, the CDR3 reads TGTGCCAGCCCCAGCACCGGGACAGGGGCCTATGGCTACACCTTC.

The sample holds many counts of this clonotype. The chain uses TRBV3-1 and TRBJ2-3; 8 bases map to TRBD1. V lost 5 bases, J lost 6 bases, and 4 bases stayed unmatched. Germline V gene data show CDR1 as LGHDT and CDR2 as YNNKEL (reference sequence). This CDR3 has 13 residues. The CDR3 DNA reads TGTGCCAGCAGCTGGCAGGGGGCGGATACGCAGTATTTT. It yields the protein CASSWQGADTQYF.

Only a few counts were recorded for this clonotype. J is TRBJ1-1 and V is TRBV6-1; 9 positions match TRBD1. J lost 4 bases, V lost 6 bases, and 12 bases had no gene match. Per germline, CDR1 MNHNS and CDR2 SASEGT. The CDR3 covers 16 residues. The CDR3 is CASSQGQGGVSTEAFF. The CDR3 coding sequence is TGTGCCAGCAGCCAGGGACAGGGAGGGGTGAGCACTGAAGCTTTCTTT.

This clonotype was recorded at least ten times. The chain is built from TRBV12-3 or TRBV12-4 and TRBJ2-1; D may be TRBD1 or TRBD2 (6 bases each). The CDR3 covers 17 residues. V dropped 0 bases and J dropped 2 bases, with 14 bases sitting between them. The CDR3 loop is CASSLAEGGRAYNEQFF. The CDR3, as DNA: TGTGCCAGCAGTTTAGCGGAGGGGGGTCGCGCCTACAATGAGCAGTTCTTC.

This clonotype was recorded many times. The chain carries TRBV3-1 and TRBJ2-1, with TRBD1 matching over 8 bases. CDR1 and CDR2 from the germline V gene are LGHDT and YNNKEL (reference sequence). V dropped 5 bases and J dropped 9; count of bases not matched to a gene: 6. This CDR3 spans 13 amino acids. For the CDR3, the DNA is TGTGCCAGCAGCGGCAGGGGGCGAGGTGAGCAGTTCTTC. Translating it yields CASSGRGRGEQFF.

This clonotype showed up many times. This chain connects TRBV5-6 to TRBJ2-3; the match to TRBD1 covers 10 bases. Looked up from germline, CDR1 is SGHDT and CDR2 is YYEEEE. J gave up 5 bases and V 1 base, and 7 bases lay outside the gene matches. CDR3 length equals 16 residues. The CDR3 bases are TGTGCCAGCAGCTTGATTCCGGGACAGGGGAAAGATACGCAGTATTTT. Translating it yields CASSLIPGQGKDTQYF. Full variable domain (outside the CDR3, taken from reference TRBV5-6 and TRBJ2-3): DAGVTQSPTHLIKTRGQQVTLRCSPKSGHDTVSWYQQALGQGPQFIFQYYEEEERQRGNFPDRFSGHQFPNYSSELNVNALLLGDSALYLCASSLIPGQGKDTQYFGPGTRLTVL.

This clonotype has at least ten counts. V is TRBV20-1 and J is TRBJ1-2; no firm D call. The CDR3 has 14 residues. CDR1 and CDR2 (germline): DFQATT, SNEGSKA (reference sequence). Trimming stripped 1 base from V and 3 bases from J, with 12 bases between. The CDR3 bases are TGCAGTGCTAGAGCCGGGTTTAGTCACTATGGCTACACCTTC. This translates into CSARAGFSHYGYTF.

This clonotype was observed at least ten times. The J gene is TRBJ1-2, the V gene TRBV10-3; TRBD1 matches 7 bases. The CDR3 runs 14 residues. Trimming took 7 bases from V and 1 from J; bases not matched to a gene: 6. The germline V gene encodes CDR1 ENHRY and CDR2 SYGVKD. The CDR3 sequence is CAITEGQSNYGYTF. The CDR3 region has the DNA TGTGCCATCACCGAGGGACAGAGTAACTATGGCTACACCTTC.

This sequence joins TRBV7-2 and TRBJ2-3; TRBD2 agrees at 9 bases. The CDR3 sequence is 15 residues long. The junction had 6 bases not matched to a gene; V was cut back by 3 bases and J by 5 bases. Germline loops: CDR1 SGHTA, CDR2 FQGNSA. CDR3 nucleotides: TGTGCCAGCAGCTTCGTAGCGGGGGCGGGAGATACGCAGTATTTT. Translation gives CASSFVAGAGDTQYF.

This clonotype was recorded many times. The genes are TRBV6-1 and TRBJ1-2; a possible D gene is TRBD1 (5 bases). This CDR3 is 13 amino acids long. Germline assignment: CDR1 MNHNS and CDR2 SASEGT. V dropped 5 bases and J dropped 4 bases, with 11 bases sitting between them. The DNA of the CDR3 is TGTGCCAGCAGTCGGGGAACAGGCTATGGCTACACCTTC. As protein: CASSRGTGYGYTF.

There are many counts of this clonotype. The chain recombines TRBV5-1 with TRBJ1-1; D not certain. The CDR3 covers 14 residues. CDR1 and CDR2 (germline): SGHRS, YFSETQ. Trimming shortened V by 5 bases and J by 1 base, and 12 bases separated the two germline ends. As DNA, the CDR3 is TGCGCCAGCAGGCTTGGTGGGGAGAACACTGAAGCTTTCTTT. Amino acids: CASRLGGENTEAFF.

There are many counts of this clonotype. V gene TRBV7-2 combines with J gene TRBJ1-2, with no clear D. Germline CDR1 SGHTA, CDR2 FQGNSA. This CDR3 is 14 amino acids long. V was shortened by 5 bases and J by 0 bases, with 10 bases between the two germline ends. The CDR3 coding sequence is TGTGCCAGCAGCGATTACGGAGCTAACTATGGCTACACCTTC. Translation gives CASSDYGANYGYTF.

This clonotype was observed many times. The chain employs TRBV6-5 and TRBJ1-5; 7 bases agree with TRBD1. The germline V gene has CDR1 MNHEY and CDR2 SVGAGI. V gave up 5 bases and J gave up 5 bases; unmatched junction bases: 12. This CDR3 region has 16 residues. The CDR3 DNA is TGTGCCAGCAGTCCTCGGGACAGCCATGCCCATCAGCCCCAGCATTTT. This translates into CASSPRDSHAHQPQHF.

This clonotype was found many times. Written as DNA, the CDR3 is TGCAGTGCTGGCGAGAAGGCAGATACGCAGTATTTT. The encoded protein is CSAGEKADTQYF. The chain carries TRBV20-1 and TRBJ2-3; no clear D. CDR1 DFQATT and CDR2 SNEGSKA come from the germline V gene (reference sequence). The CDR3 covers 12 residues. V shed 5 bases and J shed 4 bases, with 10 bases lying between them.

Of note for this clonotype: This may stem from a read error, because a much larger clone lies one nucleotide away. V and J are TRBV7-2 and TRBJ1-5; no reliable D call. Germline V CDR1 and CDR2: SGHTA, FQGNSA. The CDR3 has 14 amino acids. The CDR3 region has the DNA TGTGCCAGCGTCTTGCGAGGAGGCAATCAGCCCAAGCATTTT. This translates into CASVLRGGNQPKHF.

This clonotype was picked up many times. DNA of the CDR3: TGTGCCAGCAGTAAGAGAGGGGGGCCCCTCGAGCAGTACTTC. It codes for CASSKRGGPLEQYF. The genes are TRBV6-2 or TRBV6-3 and TRBJ2-7; D tentatively fits TRBD1 or TRBD2 (6 bases each). This CDR3 has 14 residues. The V end lost 5 bases, the J end lost 6 bases, and 17 bases lay between the germline ends. Germline CDR1 and CDR2: MNHEY and SVGEGT.

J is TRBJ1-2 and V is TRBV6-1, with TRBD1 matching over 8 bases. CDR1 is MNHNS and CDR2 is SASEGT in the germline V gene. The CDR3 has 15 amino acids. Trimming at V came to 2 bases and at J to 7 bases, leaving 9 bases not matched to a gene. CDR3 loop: CASSESGQGAGGYTF. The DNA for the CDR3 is TGTGCCAGCAGTGAATCAGGGCAGGGGGCTGGTGGCTACACCTTC.

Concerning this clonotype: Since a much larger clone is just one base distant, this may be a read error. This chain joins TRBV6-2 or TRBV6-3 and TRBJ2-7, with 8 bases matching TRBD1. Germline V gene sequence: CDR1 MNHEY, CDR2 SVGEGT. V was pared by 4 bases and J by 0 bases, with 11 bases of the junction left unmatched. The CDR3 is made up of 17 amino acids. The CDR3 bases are TGTGCCAGCAGTTGGCCGGGACAGGTCCAGAGCTCCTACGAGCAGTACTTC. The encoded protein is CASSWPGQVQSSYEQYF.

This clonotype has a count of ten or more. DNA of the CDR3: TGTGCCACCAGCAGAGATGGAAGGCAGAGCTATCAGCCCCAGCATTTT. Translated: CATSRDGRQSYQPQHF. The chain employs TRBV15 and TRBJ1-5; D is unclear. Germline loops: CDR1 LNHNV, CDR2 YYDKDF (reference sequence). The V gene lost 0 bases and the J gene lost 5 bases, with 14 bases spanning the gap. The CDR3 runs to 16 residues.

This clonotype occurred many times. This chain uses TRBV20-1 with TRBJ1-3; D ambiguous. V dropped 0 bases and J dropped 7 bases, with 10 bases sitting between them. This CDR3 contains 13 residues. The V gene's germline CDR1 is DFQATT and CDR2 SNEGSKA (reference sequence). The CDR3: CSARDEGSNTIYF. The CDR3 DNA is TGCAGTGCTAGAGATGAGGGTTCTAACACCATATATTTT.

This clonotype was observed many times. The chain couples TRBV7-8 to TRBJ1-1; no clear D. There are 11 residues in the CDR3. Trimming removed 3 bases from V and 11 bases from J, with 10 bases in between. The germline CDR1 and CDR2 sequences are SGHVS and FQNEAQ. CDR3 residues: CASSFGQRAFF. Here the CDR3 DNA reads TGTGCCAGCAGCTTCGGGCAGAGGGCTTTCTTT.

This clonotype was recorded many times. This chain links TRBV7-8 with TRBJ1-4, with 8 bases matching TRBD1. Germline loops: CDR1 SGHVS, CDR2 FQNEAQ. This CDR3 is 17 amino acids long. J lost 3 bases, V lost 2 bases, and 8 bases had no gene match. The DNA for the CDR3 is TGTGCCAGCAGCTTATCCAGGGGGCGCGAGTCTAATGAAAAACTGTTTTTT. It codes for CASSLSRGRESNEKLFF.

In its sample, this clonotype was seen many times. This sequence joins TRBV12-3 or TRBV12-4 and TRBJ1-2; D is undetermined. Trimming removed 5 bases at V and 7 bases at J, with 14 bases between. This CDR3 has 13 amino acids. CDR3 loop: CASSGVQAAGYTF. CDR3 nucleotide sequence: TGTGCCAGCAGTGGGGTCCAGGCAGCTGGCTACACCTTC.

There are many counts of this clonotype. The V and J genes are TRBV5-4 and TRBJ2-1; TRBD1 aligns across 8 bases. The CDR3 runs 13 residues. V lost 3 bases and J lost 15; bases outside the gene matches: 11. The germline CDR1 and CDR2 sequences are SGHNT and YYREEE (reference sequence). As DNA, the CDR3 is TGTGCCAGCAGCTGGTACGGACAGGGTATCCCGTTCTTC. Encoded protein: CASSWYGQGIPFF. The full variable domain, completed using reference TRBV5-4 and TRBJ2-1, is ETGVTQSPTHLIKTRGQQVTLRCSSQSGHNTVSWYQQALGQGPQFIFQYYREEENGRGNFPPRFSGLQFPNYSSELNVNALELDDSALYLCASSWYGQGIPFFGPGTRLTVL.

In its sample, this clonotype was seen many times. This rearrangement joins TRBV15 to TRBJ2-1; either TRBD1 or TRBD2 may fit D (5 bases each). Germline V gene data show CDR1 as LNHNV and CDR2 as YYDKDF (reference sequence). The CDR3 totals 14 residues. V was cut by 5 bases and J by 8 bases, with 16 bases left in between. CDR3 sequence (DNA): TGTGCCACCAGCGGGGCCACTGGGGGATATGAGCAGTTCTTC. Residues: CATSGATGGYEQFF.

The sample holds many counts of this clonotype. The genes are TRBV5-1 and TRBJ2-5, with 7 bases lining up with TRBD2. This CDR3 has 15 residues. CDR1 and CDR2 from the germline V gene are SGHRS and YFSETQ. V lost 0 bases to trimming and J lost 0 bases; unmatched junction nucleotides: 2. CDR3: CASSLALADQETQYF. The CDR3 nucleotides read TGCGCCAGCAGCTTGGCCCTAGCGGACCAAGAGACCCAGTACTTC.

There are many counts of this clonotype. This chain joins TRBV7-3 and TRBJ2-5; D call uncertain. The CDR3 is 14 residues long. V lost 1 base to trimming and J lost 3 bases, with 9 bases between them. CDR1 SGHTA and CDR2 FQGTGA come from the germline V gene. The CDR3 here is CASSLNRAEETQYF. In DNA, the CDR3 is TGTGCCAGCAGCTTAAATCGCGCCGAAGAGACCCAGTACTTC.